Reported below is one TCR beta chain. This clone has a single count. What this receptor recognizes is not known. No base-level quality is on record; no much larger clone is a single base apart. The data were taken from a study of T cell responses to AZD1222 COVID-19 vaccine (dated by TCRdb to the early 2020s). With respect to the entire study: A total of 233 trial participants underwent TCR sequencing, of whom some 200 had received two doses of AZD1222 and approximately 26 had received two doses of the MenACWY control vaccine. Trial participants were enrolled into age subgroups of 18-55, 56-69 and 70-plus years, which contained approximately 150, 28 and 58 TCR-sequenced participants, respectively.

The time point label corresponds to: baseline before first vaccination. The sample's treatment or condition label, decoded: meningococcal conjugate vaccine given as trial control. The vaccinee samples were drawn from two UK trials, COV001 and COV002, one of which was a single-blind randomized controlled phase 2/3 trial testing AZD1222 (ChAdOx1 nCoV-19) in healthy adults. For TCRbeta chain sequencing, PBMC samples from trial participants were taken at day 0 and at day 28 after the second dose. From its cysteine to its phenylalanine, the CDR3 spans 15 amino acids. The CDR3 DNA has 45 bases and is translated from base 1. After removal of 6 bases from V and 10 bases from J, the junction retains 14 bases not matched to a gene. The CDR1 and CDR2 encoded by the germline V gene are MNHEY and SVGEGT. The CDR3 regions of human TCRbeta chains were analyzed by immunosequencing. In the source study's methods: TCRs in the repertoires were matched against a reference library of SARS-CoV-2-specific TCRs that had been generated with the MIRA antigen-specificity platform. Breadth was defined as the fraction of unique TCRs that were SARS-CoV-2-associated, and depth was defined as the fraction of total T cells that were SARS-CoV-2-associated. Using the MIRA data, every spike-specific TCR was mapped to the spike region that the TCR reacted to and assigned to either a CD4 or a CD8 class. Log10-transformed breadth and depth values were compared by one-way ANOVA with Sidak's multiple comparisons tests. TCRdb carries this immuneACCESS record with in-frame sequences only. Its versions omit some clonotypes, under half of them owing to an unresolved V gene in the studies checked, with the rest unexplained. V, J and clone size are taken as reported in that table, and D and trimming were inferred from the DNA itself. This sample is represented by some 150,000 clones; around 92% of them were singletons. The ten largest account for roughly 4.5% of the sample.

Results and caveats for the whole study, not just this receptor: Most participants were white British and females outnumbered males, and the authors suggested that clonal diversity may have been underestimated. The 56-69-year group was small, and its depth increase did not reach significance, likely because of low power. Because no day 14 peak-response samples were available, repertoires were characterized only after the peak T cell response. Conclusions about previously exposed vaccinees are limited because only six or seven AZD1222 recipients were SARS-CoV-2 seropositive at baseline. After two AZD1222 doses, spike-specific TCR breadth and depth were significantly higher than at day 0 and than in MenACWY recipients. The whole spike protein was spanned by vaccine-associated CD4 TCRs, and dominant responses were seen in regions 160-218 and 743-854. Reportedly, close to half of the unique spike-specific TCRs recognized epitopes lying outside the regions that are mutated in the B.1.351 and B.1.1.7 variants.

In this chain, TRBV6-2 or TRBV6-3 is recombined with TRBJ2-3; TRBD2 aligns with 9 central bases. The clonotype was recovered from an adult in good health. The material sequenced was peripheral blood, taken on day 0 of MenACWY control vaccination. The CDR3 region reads CASSPYSGSRSAQYF. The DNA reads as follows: TGTGCCAGCAGCCCCTATAGCGGGAGTCGATCGGCGCAGTATTTT.